The 18 T cell receptor beta chains presented below share a single source sample, sequenced in a study of cytomegalovirus exposure and HLA in healthy donors. PCR used 60 Vbeta primers and 13 Jbeta primers. Only in-frame clones appear in the TCRdb table, and some are missing; sequencing was by immunoSEQ multiplex PCR. The repertoire consists of nearly 95,000 clones, with roughly 79% occurring once and the leading ten covering roughly 3.8%. The sample taken for sequencing was PBMCs. The receptors come from a woman between 40 and 50 years old in good health and CMV-seronegative.

The rearrangement joins TRBV27 to TRBJ1-2; no firm D call. Looked up from germline, CDR1 is MNHEY and CDR2 is SMNVEV (reference sequence). With 0 bases removed from V and 0 bases from J, the gap between germline ends came to 5 bases. The CDR3 is made up of 14 amino acids. Written as DNA, the CDR3 is TGTGCCAGCAGTTTATCCCAGGCTAACTATGGCTACACCTTC. Translation: CASSLSQANYGYTF.

This clone was counted a few times. The chain couples TRBV7-9 to TRBJ2-7; 9 bases line up with TRBD1. The CDR3 covers 16 residues. Germline CDR1 SEHNR, CDR2 FQNEAQ (reference sequence). J gave up 1 base and V 5 bases, and 9 bases lay outside the gene matches. CDR3 protein: CASSPARTGDSYEQYF. The CDR3 bases are TGTGCCAGCAGCCCTGCAAGGACAGGGGATTCCTACGAGCAGTACTTC.

This chain links TRBV5-4 with TRBJ2-7, with TRBD1 matching 8 bases. From germline, CDR1 is SGHNT and CDR2 YYREEE (reference sequence). V dropped 4 bases and J dropped 0; count of bases not matched to a gene: 9. The CDR3 totals 16 residues. CDR3 sequence reads: CASSKKGQGISYEQYF. CDR3 coding DNA: TGTGCCAGCAGCAAGAAAGGACAGGGCATCTCCTACGAGCAGTACTTC.

This chain links TRBV5-1 with TRBJ1-1; 10 positions match TRBD1. Germline-derived CDR1 and CDR2 are SGHRS and YFSETQ. V shed 4 bases, J shed 4 bases, and the junction held 4 bases outside the gene matches. The CDR3 runs to 14 residues. The CDR3: CASSRDRGGTEAFF. Written as DNA, the CDR3 is TGCGCCAGCAGCCGGGACAGGGGAGGCACTGAAGCTTTCTTT.

V and J are TRBV5-1 and TRBJ2-5, with D possibly being TRBD2 (5 bases). The CDR3 totals 14 residues. Trimming removed 0 bases from V and 4 bases from J, with 10 bases in between. Germline V gene lookup returns CDR1 SGHRS and CDR2 YFSETQ. CDR3 bases: TGCGCCAGCAGCTTGGCGTCTAGCAGAGAGACCCAGTACTTC. The encoded protein is CASSLASSRETQYF. The full variable domain, its missing parts supplied by reference TRBV5-1 and TRBJ2-5, is KAGVTQTPRYLIKTRGQQVTLSCSPISGHRSVSWYQQTPGQGLQFLFEYFSETQRNKGNFPGRFSGRQFSNSRSEMNVSTLELGDSALYLCASSLASSRETQYFGPGTRLLVL.

The chain joins TRBV9 to TRBJ1-1, with TRBD1 matching over 7 bases. Germline V lookup: CDR1 SGDLS, CDR2 YYNGEE. Trimming cost V 0 bases and J 10 bases; bases outside gene matches: 9. This CDR3 region has 14 residues. The CDR3 loop is CASSVGQGPERAFF. In DNA form, the CDR3 reads TGTGCCAGCAGCGTAGGACAGGGTCCAGAAAGAGCTTTCTTT.

This chain joins TRBV30 and TRBJ2-3; 7 bases align to TRBD2. The J segment lost 6 bases and the V segment lost 8 bases, leaving 11 bases of the junction unmatched. CDR1 is GTSNPN and CDR2 is SVGIG in the germline V gene (reference sequence). The CDR3 spans 13 residues. The CDR3 DNA reads as TGTGCCATTCGGGGGGAACGTTGGGATACGCAGTATTTT. Encoded protein: CAIRGERWDTQYF.

V and J are TRBV7-9 and TRBJ1-1; 7 nucleotides agree with TRBD1. Germline V gene data show CDR1 as SEHNR and CDR2 as FQNEAQ (reference sequence). V trimming: 5 bases; J trimming: 0 bases; junction bases outside the gene matches: 3. The CDR3 has 14 amino acids. CDR3 in DNA: TGTGCCAGCAGCAGGGACAGCTTGAACACTGAAGCTTTCTTT. It yields the protein CASSRDSLNTEAFF.

This clone was observed a few times. This chain uses TRBV6-1 with TRBJ1-1; D is unresolved. From germline, CDR1 is MNHNS and CDR2 SASEGT. The ends were cut back, 1 base at V and 11 bases at J, with 11 bases in the middle. CDR3 length equals 12 residues. The CDR3 loop is CASSEGPWRAFF. CDR3 nucleotides: TGTGCCAGCAGTGAAGGACCTTGGCGGGCTTTCTTT.

This clone was counted a few times. This chain joins TRBV2 and TRBJ2-7, with 11 bases that match TRBD1. This CDR3 region has 12 residues. The V gene end was trimmed by 8 bases and the J gene end by 6 bases; junction bases not matched to a gene: 3. Germline V gene data show CDR1 as SNHLY and CDR2 as FYNNEI. The CDR3 DNA sequence: TGTGCCAGCTCCGGGACAGGGGGCGAGCAGTACTTC. Translation gives CASSGTGGEQYF.

The V and J genes are TRBV7-2 and TRBJ1-5, with 7 bases aligning to TRBD1. Per the germline V gene, CDR1 is SGHTA and CDR2 is FQGNSA. The CDR3 has 15 residues. V lost 6 bases and J lost 1; bases outside the gene matches: 6. CDR3 loop: CASRESGQSNQPQHF. In DNA, the CDR3 is TGTGCCAGCAGGGAATCGGGACAGAGCAATCAGCCCCAGCATTTT. The entire variable domain, with the rest obtained from reference TRBV7-2 and TRBJ1-5, is as follows: GAGVSQSPSNKVTEKGKDVELRCDPISGHTALYWYRQSLGQGLEFLIYFQGNSAPDKSGLPSDRFSAERTGGSVSTLTIQRTQQEDSAVYLCASRESGQSNQPQHFGDGTRLSIL.

The CDR3 sequence is CASSEGQGGYTF. In nucleotides, the CDR3 is TGTGCCAGCAGTGAGGGGCAGGGAGGCTACACCTTC. The J gene is TRBJ1-2, the V gene TRBV6-4; weak D call: TRBD1 (5 bases). This CDR3 spans 12 amino acids. Looked up from germline, CDR1 is MRHNA and CDR2 is SNTAGT. Trimming shortened V by 3 bases and J by 8 bases, and 10 bases separated the two germline ends.

The chain has TRBV7-9 and TRBJ2-2; D is possibly TRBD1 (5 bases). V lost 1 base, J lost 3 bases, and 21 bases lay in between. This CDR3 region has 19 residues. Germline values: CDR1 SEHNR, CDR2 FQNEAQ (reference sequence). CDR3 bases: TGTGCCAGCAGCTTAGAAAGGCGGACATACCTTATTTACACCGGGGAGCTGTTTTTT. Amino acids: CASSLERRTYLIYTGELFF.

This chain connects TRBV18 to TRBJ2-6; D is unclear. Trimming shortened V by 3 bases and J by 1 base, and 10 bases separated the two germline ends. This CDR3 is built from 16 residues. Looked up from germline, CDR1 is KGHSH and CDR2 is LQKENI. The CDR3 sequence is CASSPFSGSGANVLTF. The DNA of the CDR3 is TGTGCCAGCTCACCGTTCTCAGGTTCTGGGGCCAACGTCCTGACTTTC. Supplemented by reference TRBV18 and TRBJ2-6, the full variable domain reads NAGVMQNPRHLVRRRGQEARLRCSPMKGHSHVYWYRQLPEEGLKFMVYLQKENIIDESGMPKERFSAEFPKEGPSILRIQQVVRGDSAAYFCASSPFSGSGANVLTFGAGSRLTVL.

This chain connects TRBV6-5 to TRBJ2-1, with D possibly matching TRBD2 (6 bases). Germline-derived CDR1 and CDR2 are MNHEY and SVGAGI. V was clipped by 9 bases and J by 4 bases, with 16 bases between them. The CDR3 covers 14 residues. CDR3 protein: CASQRGLNYNEQFF. The DNA for the CDR3 is TGTGCCAGTCAGAGGGGACTTAATTACAATGAGCAGTTCTTC.

The rearrangement uses TRBV7-9 and TRBJ1-4, with 8 bases matching TRBD1. The germline gives CDR1 SEHNR, CDR2 FQNEAQ (reference sequence). The CDR3 contains 14 residues. V shed 6 bases, J shed 7 bases, and the junction held 7 bases outside the gene matches. The CDR3 DNA reads TGTGCCAGCAGTCCCGGGACAGGAGTTGAAAAACTGTTTTTT. Its translation is CASSPGTGVEKLFF.

This clone appeared a few times. The gene calls are TRBV6-5 and TRBJ1-2; D remains ambiguous. The CDR3 length is 15 residues. V gave up 5 bases and J gave up 4 bases, with 17 bases separating them. CDR1 and CDR2 from the germline V gene are MNHEY and SVGAGI. The CDR3 DNA sequence: TGTGCCAGCAGTCCCCGTGCCCTGGGAGGCTATGGCTACACCTTC. It encodes CASSPRALGGYGYTF.

The gene calls are TRBV2 and TRBJ2-7, with 7 bases matching TRBD2. CDR3 length: 15 residues. Looked up from germline, CDR1 is SNHLY and CDR2 is FYNNEI. The junction had 12 bases not matched to a gene; V was cut back by 8 bases and J by 2 bases. The CDR3 protein is CASSRSGGNAYEQYF. DNA of the CDR3: TGTGCCAGCTCGCGATCCGGGGGGAATGCCTACGAGCAGTACTTC.